One sample yielded the 10 T cell receptor beta chains listed below, sequenced in a study of molecular identifiers for immune sequencing clone quantification. MiXCR, applied by TCRdb to the PCR reads, yields one record per CDR3 protein. The repertoire includes 70,000 to 95,000 distinct CDR3 sequences, around 19% of them detected once, and roughly 0.93% sits in the top ten. The sequencing sample was made of naive CD8+ T cells from blood, with Jurkat cell RNA spiked in. Described subset: FACS-sorted CD8+CD4-CCR7+CD45RA+ naive T cells. Every receptor here comes from a human donor in good health. Some libraries in this study had Jurkat cell RNA spiked in.

The chain is built from TRBV10-1 and TRBJ2-3, with 11 bases lining up with TRBD2. CDR1 WNHNN and CDR2 SYGVQD come from the germline V gene (reference sequence). The CDR3 runs 16 residues. The V gene end was trimmed by 5 bases and the J gene end by 6 bases; junction bases not matched to a gene: 10. In nucleotides, the CDR3 is TGCGCCAGCAGTTACTTCCTAGCGGGGGGTGCGGATACGCAGTATTTT. It yields the protein CASSYFLAGGADTQYF.

Remarks on this clonotype: A much larger clone differs by one base, so this may be a read error. The gene calls are TRBV5-6 and TRBJ1-1, with D perhaps matching TRBD1 (5 bases). The CDR3 is made up of 14 amino acids. Looked up from germline, CDR1 is SGHDT and CDR2 is YYEEEE. As DNA, the CDR3 is TGTGCCTGCAGCTTTCATGGGGGGAACACTGAAGCTTTCTTT. Translating gives CACSFHGGNTEAFF. Supplemented by reference TRBV5-6 and TRBJ1-1, the full variable domain reads DAGVTQSPTHLIKTRGQQVTLRCSPKSGHDTVSWYQQALGQGPQFIFQYYEEEERQRGNFPDRFSGHQFPNYSSELNVNALLLGDSALYLCACSFHGGNTEAFFGQGTRLTVV.

A note on this clonotype: A much bigger clone sits one base away, suggesting this may be a read error. The chain links TRBV19 to TRBJ2-7; 7 bases line up with TRBD1. CDR1 and CDR2 from the germline V gene are LNHDA and SQIVND (reference sequence). Trimming took 8 bases from V and 5 from J; bases not matched to a gene: 12. This CDR3 contains 14 residues. The CDR3 DNA reads TGTGCCAGTGGGCCCGGGACAGCCACCAACGAGCAGTACTTC. Translated, it gives CASGPGTATNEQYF.

This clonotype was observed at least ten times. V usage is TRBV24-1 and J usage is TRBJ2-2; D ambiguous. The V end was cut by 6 bases, the J end by 3 bases, with 4 bases between. Germline loops: CDR1 KGHDR, CDR2 SFDVKD. The CDR3 contains 12 residues. The CDR3 protein is CATSWDTGELFF. DNA of the CDR3: TGTGCCACCAGTTGGGACACCGGGGAGCTGTTTTTT.

In its sample, this clonotype was seen a few times. A read error may explain this, as a much larger clone is one base away. The J gene is TRBJ2-7, the V gene TRBV20-1, with unresolved D. There are 14 residues in the CDR3. Germline values: CDR1 DFQATT, CDR2 SNEGSKA (reference sequence). CDR3 residues: CSVPTFPGSYERYF. CDR3 in DNA: TGCAGTGTCCCCACGTTTCCGGGTTCCTACGAGCGGTACTTC.

Remarks on this clonotype: A much larger clonotype is one base distant, so this may be a read error. The chain employs TRBV6-2 or TRBV6-3 and TRBJ2-7; D may match TRBD1 or TRBD2 (5 bases each). Deletions cut 2 bases from V and 8 bases from J, with 13 bases between. The CDR3 is 13 residues long. The germline V gene encodes CDR1 MNHEY and CDR2 SVGEGT. The CDR3 loop is CASSYPGPQKQYF. CDR3 sequence (DNA): TGTGCCAGCAGTTACCCGGGACCCCAAAAGCAGTACTTC.

This clonotype was recorded at least ten times. This chain connects TRBV30 to TRBJ1-1; D is perhaps TRBD1 (5 bases). The V gene's germline CDR1 is GTSNPN and CDR2 SVGIG (reference sequence). V gave up 4 bases and J gave up 1 base, with 19 bases separating them. The length of the CDR3 is 16 residues. The CDR3 coding sequence is TGTGCCTGGACGGGTCAGTTGGAGACAGAGAACACTGAAGCTTTCTTT. This codes for CAWTGQLETENTEAFF.

This clonotype was picked up many times. V usage is TRBV3-1 and J usage is TRBJ1-5; possible D gene TRBD1, 6 bases. The germline V and J ends were trimmed by 4 bases and 5 bases, with 12 bases remaining between them. Germline V gene sequence: CDR1 LGHDT, CDR2 YNNKEL (reference sequence). This CDR3 region has 14 residues. CDR3 amino acids: CASSPRTDYQPQHF. DNA of the CDR3: TGTGCCAGCAGCCCCCGGACAGATTATCAGCCCCAGCATTTT.

This clonotype was seen ten or more times. The genes are TRBV11-2 and TRBJ1-1; possible D gene TRBD1, 5 bases. The germline V gene has CDR1 SGHAT and CDR2 FQNNGV. Trimming shortened V by 5 bases and J by 6 bases, and 16 bases separated the two germline ends. The CDR3 totals 14 residues. CDR3 protein: CASSPGQGRAEAFF. CDR3 in DNA: TGTGCCAGCAGCCCCGGACAAGGCAGGGCTGAAGCTTTCTTT. Combining the CDR3 with reference TRBV11-2 and TRBJ1-1 gives the whole variable domain EAGVAQSPRYKIIEKRQSVAFWCNPISGHATLYWYQQILGQGPKLLIQFQNNGVVDDSQLPKDRFSAERLKGVDSTLKIQPAKLEDSAVYLCASSPGQGRAEAFFGQGTRLTVV.

The rearrangement uses TRBV28 and TRBJ2-5; 10 bases line up with TRBD2. This CDR3 has 15 amino acids. CDR1 and CDR2 (germline): MDHEN, SYDVKM. V shed 6 bases and J 5 bases; nucleotides not matched to a gene: 9. DNA for the CDR3: TGTGCCAGCAGCCCAATAGCGGGAGGAGGTGAGACCCAGTACTTC. Translated: CASSPIAGGGETQYF.